Here is one TCR beta chain with its context. The authors' processing: Reference gene primer amplification yielded estimated nucleated cell counts. Here immunoSEQ multiplex PCR was the method, and the copy in TCRdb shows in-frame clones only, minus some. That table gives V, J and clone size, and the DNA gave D and trimming. Of 210,000 or so clones in the sample, almost 85% were seen once. Looked up from germline, CDR1 is MNHNS and CDR2 is SASEGT. The germline V and J ends were trimmed by 3 bases and 5 bases, with 13 bases remaining between them. The CDR3 loop spans 14 amino acids. This entry is derived from a study of blood T cell repertoires in COVID-19. Study-level information: From the United States, Italy and Spain came samples of acute and convalescent COVID-19. PBMCs, B-cell-depleted T cells, or T cells were the source of the cDNA or gDNA that made up the material.

This TCR derives from a woman aged 45-65 years with active or convalescent COVID-19. The sample comprised peripheral blood. J is TRBJ1-2 and V is TRBV6-1; the D gene is possibly TRBD1 (5 bases). DNA for the CDR3: TGTGCCAGCAGTGAGTGGGGGGGAAGGTATGGCTACACCTTC. Its protein product is CASSEWGGRYGYTF.